This T cell receptor beta chain derives from a study of cytomegalovirus exposure and HLA in healthy donors (TCRdb year 2017). Regarding the research as a whole: An earlier analysis of roughly 630 of the donors reported 250 to 300 Gb of sequence data and more than 90 million unique TCR beta sequences from 190 million or so T cells. Roughly 300 gigabases of sequencing data and tens of millions of unique TCR sequences were included in an early release covering roughly 600 HLA-typed donors. Of the 300 to 500 genotyped donors, less than 85% were placed in the genetic ancestry cluster associated with self-reported Caucasian donors. The study aimed to test whether signatures of past pathogen exposure could be identified by cataloging public T cell receptors. The study profiled the T cell repertoires of about 720 subjects by immunosequencing and related them to cytomegalovirus serostatus. A separate validation cohort of roughly 120 different subjects was used in addition to the roughly 700-subject first cohort. To predict cytomegalovirus infection status, the study combined high-throughput TCR immunosequencing, statistical association of individual TCRs with disease status, and machine learning. A later analysis re-examined previously published TCR beta repertoires from just over 650 donors and added high-resolution HLA genotyping to investigate patterns of TCR occurrence. In the later analysis, no new phenotypic data were used to find candidate immune exposures; instead, reliance was placed on TCR beta sequences and their occurrence across donors. An earlier analysis of around 640 of the donors used high-throughput TCR beta sequencing to judge whether each TCR beta V gene segment behaved as functional or pseudogenic. Alongside the repertoire data, information on donor age, sex, ethnicity and CMV serostatus was compiled. Genome-wide SNP genotypes for about 60% of the roughly 670 donors were used in a later genetic analysis, which treated that subset as a discovery cohort. All discovery cohort repertoires had been generated on a single sequencing platform. Class I and class II HLA loci were covered by the typing at four-digit resolution. Typing coverage differed by locus: A, B, C, DRB1 and DQB1 were typed in about 629-640 donors, DQA1 in around 500, DPA1 in roughly 590, and DPB1 in roughly 470. Because of strong linkage in the cohort, five DR-DQ haplotypes were treated as single units for association and clustering. On average, about 240,000 unique TCR beta nucleotide sequences were sequenced per donor among roughly 430 genotyped donors of the cohort, with roughly 18% of those sequences being non-productive. The paper's findings and limits, for the study overall: The classifier was reported to diagnose cytomegalovirus status with high specificity and sensitivity in both the original cohort and the validation cohort. In a later genetic analysis, a missense DCLRE1C variant was associated with V-gene and J-gene trimming of TCR beta chains, and the association was replicated in an independent cohort. A further reported finding was that TCR beta sequences accurately predicted the HLA-A and HLA-B alleles for most subjects in the first cohort. While some public TCRs were present in many individuals, most TCR sequences turned up only very rarely across donors. In a later analysis, HLA-associated TCR beta chains showed more clonal expansion and lower generation probabilities than non-associated chains that were equally common. Because HLA typing was missing for some donors at each locus, association tests included only the typed subset. A later analysis associated approximately 17,000 TCR beta sequences with specific HLA alleles at a false discovery rate of 0.05. In a later analysis, TCR association rates were found to vary across HLA loci, with the most associated TCRs seen for DRB1 alleles and the fewest for HLA-C alleles. In an earlier analysis of fewer than 750 of the donors, most TCR beta V segments were observed in productive rearrangements about 87% or about 30% of the time, broadly matching IMGT annotations. Because the 87-base-pair reads could not distinguish some IMGT-functional V segments, including TRBV6-2 and TRBV6-3, those segments were excluded. A cluster of highly shared sequence variants was judged likely to represent a technical artifact of the sequencing pipeline. Compared with the 666-donor mean, donors in an Asian-associated ancestry cluster had fewer N-insertions in productive TCRs, according to a later genetic analysis. According to a later analysis, most CMV-associated TCR beta chains appeared to be HLA-restricted, and the HLA associations seemed to be driven largely by CMV exposure. The authors suggested that the approach could potentially be generalized to other disease states and immunological phenotypes. Some 15 rarely observed V segments, including chromosome 9 orphons, were excluded from the earlier analysis of a few hundred of the donors because counts were too low. Correlated functional status among segregating V segments might reflect linkage disequilibrium, but an unknown experimental factor could not be ruled out. In this cohort, only TCR beta chains were sequenced, and detectable features were limited by the absence of alpha or paired-chain data. CMV serostatus was the only immune exposure information available for the cohort. A few of the identified cytomegalovirus-associated TCR beta chains were confirmed in vitro to be specific for cytomegalovirus antigens. Several of the top co-occurrence clusters appeared to be linked to parvovirus B19, influenza, CMV and Epstein-Barr virus, according to a later analysis. A total of 150 to 200 TCR beta chains were listed by the study as associated with cytomegalovirus. When HLA alleles, especially DR and DQ, strongly co-occurred, TCR associations were difficult to assign to individual alleles. Roughly uniform sequencing depth across donors was assumed in presence/absence analyses, although this assumption may not hold.

The library was produced with the immunoSEQ multiplex PCR assay. The multiplex PCR relied on a mix of 60 forward primers for TCR Vbeta segments and 13 reverse primers for TCR Jbeta segments. Amplification of the CDR3 region of rearranged TCR beta genes was performed with a multiplex PCR assay on genomic DNA. The amplified TCR beta libraries were sequenced on the Illumina HiSeq System as 87-base-pair reads. The published analysis was carried out like this. Across the 670 or so repertoires, a later analysis counted roughly 84 million unique TCR beta chains, 9 million to 14 million of which were shared by at least two donors. Raw reads were error-corrected and collapsed into unique sequences by a nearest-neighbor algorithm in which closely related sequences were merged to remove PCR and sequencing errors. Alignment of CDR3 sequences to IMGT reference sequences was used to assign V, D and J gene segments. For a sequence to be retained, a match of at least six nucleotides to both a V gene segment and a J gene segment was required. A rearrangement was called productive if the CDR3 had no stop codons and remained in frame with V and J, and every other rearrangement was called non-productive. CDR3 was defined by IMGT convention, running from the second conserved V-encoded cysteine to the conserved J-encoded phenylalanine. In an earlier analysis of some 550 of the donors, sequences lacking an unambiguous match to a single V gene segment were excluded. An earlier analysis of 587 of the donors classified V segments as functional when productive rearrangements were above 56.7% and as segregating when the standard deviation between donors was above 5%. To diagnose cytomegalovirus status from the catalog of TCR beta chain sequences, a statistical classification framework was built. V and J gene assignment, in a later analysis, came from comparing TCR nucleotide sequences with IMGT/GENE-DB human TR gene sequences. Using the TCRdist pipeline, a later analysis assigned CDR3 sequences along with most-parsimonious VDJ recombination scenarios. In a later analysis, every TCR beta chain was defined by the combination of its CDR3 amino acid sequence and its V-gene family, and reads without a unique V-gene family were dropped. A later analysis removed 500 to 650 highly shared, low-generation-probability nucleotide sequences to deal with suspected cross-contamination and a sequencing artifact. In a later analysis, a clonal expansion index for each public chain was calculated from normalized within-repertoire ranks of inferred template counts. A later analysis computed generation probabilities with a VDJ recombination model fitted to out-of-frame rearrangements, and checked the results against IGoR. Hypergeometric tests were used in a later analysis to score TCR-TCR, TCR-HLA and TCR-CMV co-occurrence, with a repertoire-size bias correction applied to the TCR pairs. False discovery rates were estimated in a later analysis by permuting HLA or CMV assignments 20 times. In a later analysis, co-occurring TCRs were grouped with DBSCAN, and TCRdist sequence similarity was added when clustering was performed within HLA-allele-positive subsets. Repertoires with fewer than 30,000 or more than 120,000 public chains were left out of co-occurrence clustering, as were five repertoires with anomalous nucleotide sharing. The immuneACCESS repertoire file appears here via TCRdb, limited to in-frame rearrangements. These files lack a portion of the clones; in checked studies, under half of the deficit traces to unresolved V genes, and the cause of the others is not known. Clone size and V and J calls were adopted from that table, with D and trimming inferred from the DNA. This sample's table has entries for 95,000 to 150,000 clones. Approximately 2% of the sample rests with the top ten.

Per the germline V gene, SGHAT is the CDR1 and FQNNGV is the CDR2. V lost 3 bases and J lost 0 bases, and the count of bases not matched to a germline gene is 5. Its CDR3 holds 16 amino acids, cysteine through phenylalanine. Only CDR3 DNA remains: 48 bases, in frame from the first base. The cohort consisted of more than 650 healthy bone marrow donors. All cohort members were sampled while nominally healthy, although unrecorded immune exposures were likely present. The donor tested CMV seronegative and was one of the 352 seronegative cohort members. Every donor gave a peripheral blood sample, and the peripheral blood mononuclear cells from that sample were used for TCR beta sequencing. The Qiagen DNeasy Blood Extraction Kit was used to extract genomic DNA from the blood cell samples. On this clone: Its antigen is not yet known.

The chain joins TRBV11-2 to TRBJ2-3, and 8 junction bases match TRBD2. This receptor was obtained from a man aged 35-49 years in good health and CMV-seronegative. The material sequenced was PBMCs. The CDR3 reads as follows: CASSLDLAGSTDTQYF. The DNA sequence is given as TGTGCCAGCAGCTTGGACTTAGCGGGAAGCACAGATACGCAGTATTTT. The entire variable domain, with the stretches around the CDR3 drawn from the reference TRBV11-2 and TRBJ2-3 proteins, is EAGVAQSPRYKIIEKRQSVAFWCNPISGHATLYWYQQILGQGPKLLIQFQNNGVVDDSQLPKDRFSAERLKGVDSTLKIQPAKLEDSAVYLCASSLDLAGSTDTQYFGPGTRLTVL.